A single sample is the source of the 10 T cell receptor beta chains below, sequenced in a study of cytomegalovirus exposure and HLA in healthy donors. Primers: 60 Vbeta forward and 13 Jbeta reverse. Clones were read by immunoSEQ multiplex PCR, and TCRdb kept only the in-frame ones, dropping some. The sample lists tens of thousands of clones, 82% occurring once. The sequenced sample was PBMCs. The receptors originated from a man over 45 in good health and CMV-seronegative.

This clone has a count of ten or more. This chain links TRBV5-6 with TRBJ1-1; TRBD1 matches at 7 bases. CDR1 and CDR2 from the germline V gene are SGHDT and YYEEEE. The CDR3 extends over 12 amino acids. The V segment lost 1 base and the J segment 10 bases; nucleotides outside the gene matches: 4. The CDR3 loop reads CASSLPRQGAFF. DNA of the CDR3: TGTGCCAGCAGCTTGCCCCGACAGGGAGCTTTCTTT.

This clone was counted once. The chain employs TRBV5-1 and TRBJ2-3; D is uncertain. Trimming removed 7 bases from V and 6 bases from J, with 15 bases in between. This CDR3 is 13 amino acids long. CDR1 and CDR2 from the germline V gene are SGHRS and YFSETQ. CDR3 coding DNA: TGCGCCAGCTTTGGTAGCAACACGGATACGCAGTATTTT. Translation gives CASFGSNTDTQYF.

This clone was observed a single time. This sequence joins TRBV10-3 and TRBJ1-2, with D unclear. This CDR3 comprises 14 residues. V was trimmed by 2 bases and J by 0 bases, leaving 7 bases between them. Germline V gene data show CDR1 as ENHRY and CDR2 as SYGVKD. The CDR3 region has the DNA TGTGCCATCAGTGAGGGCAGTACTAACTATGGCTACACCTTC. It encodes CAISEGSTNYGYTF.

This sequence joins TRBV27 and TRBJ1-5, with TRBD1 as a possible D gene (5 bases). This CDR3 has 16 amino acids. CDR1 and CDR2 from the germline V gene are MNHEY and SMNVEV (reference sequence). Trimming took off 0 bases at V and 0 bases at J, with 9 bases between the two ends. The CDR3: CASSLSGQTSNQPQHF. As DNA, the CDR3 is TGTGCCAGCAGTTTATCGGGGCAGACTAGCAATCAGCCCCAGCATTTT.

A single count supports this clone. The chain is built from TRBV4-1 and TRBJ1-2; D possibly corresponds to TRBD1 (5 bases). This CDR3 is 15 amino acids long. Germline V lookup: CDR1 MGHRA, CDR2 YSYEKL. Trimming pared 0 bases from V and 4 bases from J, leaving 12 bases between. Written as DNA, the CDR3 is TGCGCCAGCAGCCAAGAACCCAGGGAAGGCTATGGCTACACCTTC. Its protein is CASSQEPREGYGYTF.

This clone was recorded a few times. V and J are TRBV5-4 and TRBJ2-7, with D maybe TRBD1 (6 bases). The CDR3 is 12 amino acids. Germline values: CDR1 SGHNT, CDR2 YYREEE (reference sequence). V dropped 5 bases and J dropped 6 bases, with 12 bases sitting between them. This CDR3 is CASRLQGGEQYF. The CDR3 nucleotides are TGTGCCAGCAGACTACAGGGTGGCGAGCAGTACTTC.

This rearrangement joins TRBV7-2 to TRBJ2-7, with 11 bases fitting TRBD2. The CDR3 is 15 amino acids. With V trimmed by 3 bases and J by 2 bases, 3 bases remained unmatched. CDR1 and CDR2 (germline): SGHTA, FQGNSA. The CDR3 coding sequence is TGTGCCAGCAGCTTCACTAGCGGGGGTACCTACGAGCAGTACTTC. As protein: CASSFTSGGTYEQYF. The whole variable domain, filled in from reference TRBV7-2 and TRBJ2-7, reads GAGVSQSPSNKVTEKGKDVELRCDPISGHTALYWYRQSLGQGLEFLIYFQGNSAPDKSGLPSDRFSAERTGGSVSTLTIQRTQQEDSAVYLCASSFTSGGTYEQYFGPGTRLTVT.

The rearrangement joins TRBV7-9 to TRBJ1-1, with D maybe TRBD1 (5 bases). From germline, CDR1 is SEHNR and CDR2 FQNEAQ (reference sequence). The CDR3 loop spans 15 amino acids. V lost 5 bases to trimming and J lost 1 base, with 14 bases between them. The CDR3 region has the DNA TGTGCCAGCAGCCCCCGAGCGGGGACGAACACTGAAGCTTTCTTT. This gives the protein CASSPRAGTNTEAFF.

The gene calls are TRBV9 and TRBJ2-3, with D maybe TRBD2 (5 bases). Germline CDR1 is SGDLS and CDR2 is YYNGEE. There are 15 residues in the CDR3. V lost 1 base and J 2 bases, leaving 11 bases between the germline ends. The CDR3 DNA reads TGTGCCAGCAGCGTATTCGGGGAGTTCACAGATACGCAGTATTTT. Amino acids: CASSVFGEFTDTQYF.

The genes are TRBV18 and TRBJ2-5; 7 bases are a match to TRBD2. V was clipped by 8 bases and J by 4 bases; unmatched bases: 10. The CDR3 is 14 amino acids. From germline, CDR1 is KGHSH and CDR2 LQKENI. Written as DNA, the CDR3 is TGTGCCAGCCGTATCCCGGGGGGTTCAGAGACCCAGTACTTC. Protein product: CASRIPGGSETQYF.